Below, one T cell receptor beta chain is given with its context. The sample originates from a study of blood T cell repertoires in COVID-19. Study context: Samples came from the United States, Italy and Spain, spanning acute and convalescent COVID-19.

Measured with immunoSEQ multiplex PCR; TCRdb has only the in-frame clones, and not every one. The sample contains under 250,000 clones, approximately 88% of which appear only once. From germline, CDR1 is SGDLS and CDR2 YYNGEE. The CDR3 has 16 residues. V lost 0 bases and J lost 9; bases outside the gene matches: 10. The sequence was collected from a man in his sixties who had recovered from COVID-19. The rearrangement joins TRBV9 to TRBJ2-3, with 10 nucleotides matching TRBD2. Sequencing input: peripheral blood. The CDR3 loop reads CASSVDGLAGASTQYF. CDR3 sequence (DNA): TGTGCCAGCAGCGTAGATGGGCTAGCGGGGGCCTCCACGCAGTATTTT.